This T cell receptor (beta chain) was identified in a study of CXCR3-negative and CXCR3-positive naive CD8 T cells. Study-level findings and limits: TRB CDR3 properties indicated TCR strength, while surface CD5 was similar across naive subsets. Researchers report that CXCR3-positive naive cells carry more hydrophobic TRB CDR3s than CXCR3-negative naive cells.

Regarding this clonotype: Its antigen remains unidentified.

UMI-tagged TRB cDNA libraries were built via 5' RACE. TCRdb reprocessed the 5' RACE reads, keeping one entry per CDR3 protein, no DNA. This sample contains 100,000 to 150,000 distinct CDR3 sequences. The CDR3 is made up of 16 amino acids. Germline CDR1 and CDR2: SGHTA and FQGNSA. Naive CD8+ T lymphocytes were specified as CD45RO-CCR7+CD27+CD95-. The sequence came from a human donor in good health. Some clones in this sample may be carry-over from other donors' samples. The V call is TRBV7-2, the J call TRBJ2-3; lacking DNA, the TRBD1 call made by TCRdb goes unchecked. Sequencing used naive CXCR3- CD8+ T cells from blood. Subset defined: CD45RO-CCR7+CD27+CD95- naive CD8+ T cells lacking CXCR3 (TNR3-). CDR3 in amino acids: CASSRWTGGVTDTQYF.